This T cell receptor beta chain was retrieved from a study of blood T cell repertoires in COVID-19. Whole-study context: Acute-phase and convalescent COVID-19 samples originated in the United States, Italy and Spain.

In terms of age and location, participants ranged from about 18 to 95 years and lived in about two dozen US areas. Clones were sequenced by immunoSEQ multiplex PCR, and TCRdb holds only the in-frame ones, with some missing. The sample shows some 270,000 clones, around 85% of them seen only once. The CDR3 is made up of 13 amino acids. The V gene's germline CDR1 is SGHVS and CDR2 FQNEAQ. With 1 base clipped from V and 3 bases from J, the junction kept 0 bases outside the gene matches. Input material: PBMCs or T cells enriched from blood (not recorded which). This TCR came from a woman aged 50 to 60 with acute COVID-19. The chain uses TRBV7-8 and TRBJ2-7, with TRBD1 matching 7 bases. CDR3: CASSLGTGYEQYF. CDR3 nucleotide sequence: TGTGCCAGCAGCTTAGGGACAGGCTACGAGCAGTACTTC.